Each of the 30 T cell receptor beta chains below was sequenced from the same sample in a study of blood T cell repertoires in COVID-19. The assay was immunoSEQ multiplex PCR, and TCRdb's table has in-frame clones only and misses some. Found here are 100,000 to 120,000 clones, around 74% of them singletons; the top ten hold less than 10%. The material sequenced was peripheral blood. The source of these receptors is a woman aged 55-69 years with acute or convalescent COVID-19.

The chain has TRBV6-5 and TRBJ1-1; a possible D gene is TRBD1 (6 bases). Trimming took off 0 bases at V and 3 bases at J, with 8 bases between the two ends. The CDR3 covers 14 residues. Germline-derived CDR1 and CDR2 are MNHEY and SVGAGI. The CDR3 DNA sequence: TGTGCCAGCAGTTACTCGCAGGGGTACACTGAAGCTTTCTTT. It encodes CASSYSQGYTEAFF.

This clone was observed many times. In DNA form, the CDR3 reads TGTGCCAGCAAAACAGGATCATATAGCAATCAGCCCCAGCATTTT. This encodes CASKTGSYSNQPQHF. The chain is built from TRBV5-8 and TRBJ1-5; D is possibly TRBD1 (5 bases). V shed 6 bases and J shed 0 bases, with 13 bases lying between them. The CDR3 runs 15 residues. Germline V gene lookup returns CDR1 SGHTS and CDR2 YDEGEE.

As for this clone: This may stem from a read error, because a much larger clone lies one nucleotide away. Other DNA sequences within the sample encode an identical CDR3. This chain links TRBV7-6 with TRBJ1-5; 12 bases match TRBD1. The germline CDR1 and CDR2 sequences are SGHVS and FNYEAQ. V lost 9 bases and J lost 6; bases outside the gene matches: 9. This CDR3 spans 15 amino acids. CDR3 sequence: CASSTGTGGSQPQHF. The DNA of the CDR3 is TGTGCCAGTAGCACGGGGACAGGGGGCAGTCAGCCCCAGCATTTT.

This clone was seen more than once but under ten times. The rearrangement uses TRBV30 and TRBJ1-2, with 8 bases identical to TRBD1. This CDR3 region has 13 residues. Germline assignment: CDR1 GTSNPN and CDR2 SVGIG (reference sequence). J gave up 6 bases and V 1 base, and 4 bases lay outside the gene matches. The CDR3 here is CAWSGQGRNGYTF. As DNA, the CDR3 is TGTGCCTGGAGTGGACAGGGGCGGAATGGCTACACCTTC.

V and J are TRBV6-2 or TRBV6-3 and TRBJ2-3, with 10 bases lining up with TRBD2. CDR1 is MNHEY, CDR2 SVGEGT, per germline. V lost 2 bases and J lost 6; bases outside the gene matches: 14. This CDR3 is built from 18 residues. CDR3 region: CASSYGPGLAGARDTQYF. The CDR3 DNA is TGTGCCAGCAGTTACGGTCCTGGCCTAGCGGGGGCCAGGGATACGCAGTATTTT.

The CDR3 spells CASSLRTGSYNEQFF. For the CDR3, the DNA is TGCGCCAGCAGCCTTAGAACAGGCTCCTACAATGAGCAGTTCTTC. The J gene is TRBJ2-1, the V gene TRBV5-1, with D possibly matching TRBD1 (5 bases). Germline values: CDR1 SGHRS, CDR2 YFSETQ. This CDR3 is 15 amino acids long. V was clipped by 4 bases and J by 0 bases, with 11 bases between them.

This clone was counted between two and nine times. J is TRBJ1-4 and V is TRBV2; 7 bases align to TRBD1. The CDR3 covers 18 residues. Trimming took 6 bases from V and 0 from J; bases not matched to a gene: 13. Germline CDR1 and CDR2: SNHLY and FYNNEI. CDR3 sequence (DNA): TGTGCCAGCAGCGCACAGGGGACCACATGGGCAACTAATGAAAAACTGTTTTTT. This codes for CASSAQGTTWATNEKLFF.

The genes are TRBV27 and TRBJ2-7; D is undetermined. The CDR3 runs 15 residues. Deletions cut 8 bases from V and 3 bases from J, with 20 bases between. CDR1 and CDR2 (germline): MNHEY, SMNVEV (reference sequence). As DNA, the CDR3 is TGTGCCAGCCAAAATCCCCGCGGCGGATTCTACGAGCAGTACTTC. Translated, it gives CASQNPRGGFYEQYF.

V usage is TRBV11-3 and J usage is TRBJ1-4, with 10 bases matching TRBD1. The CDR3 sequence is 17 residues long. Trimming cost V 0 bases and J 8 bases; bases outside gene matches: 9. From germline, CDR1 is SGHNT and CDR2 YENEEA. This CDR3 reads CASSLDHPDRGFEKLFF. As DNA, the CDR3 is TGTGCCAGCAGCTTAGATCACCCGGACAGGGGGTTCGAAAAACTGTTTTTT.

J is TRBJ1-2 and V is TRBV6-2 or TRBV6-3; 8 nucleotides align to TRBD1. After removal of 4 bases from V and 4 bases from J, the junction contained 11 bases not matched to a gene. There are 16 residues in the CDR3. Per germline, CDR1 MNHEY and CDR2 SVGEGT. This chain's CDR3 is CASSFPSGTGSYGYTF. The CDR3 bases are TGTGCCAGCAGTTTCCCCTCCGGGACAGGATCCTATGGCTACACCTTC.

V gene TRBV7-9 combines with J gene TRBJ2-7; possible D gene TRBD1, 5 bases. The CDR3 is made up of 14 amino acids. Germline V CDR1 and CDR2: SEHNR, FQNEAQ (reference sequence). The germline V and J ends were trimmed by 4 bases and 6 bases, with 16 bases remaining between them. The CDR3 DNA sequence: TGTGCCAGCAGCTCTACAGGTCAAGAAGGCGAGCAGTACTTC. As protein: CASSSTGQEGEQYF.

In this sample, this clone turned up a few times. The chain carries TRBV5-5 and TRBJ1-4, with D maybe TRBD1 (5 bases). Germline V gives CDR1 SGHKS, CDR2 YYEKEE (reference sequence). The CDR3 has 14 residues. Trimming removed 3 bases from V and 12 bases from J, with 18 bases in between. The CDR3 protein is CASSSALGRVELFF. The CDR3 bases are TGTGCCAGCAGCTCGGCCCTGGGGCGAGTCGAACTGTTTTTT.

The rearrangement joins TRBV28 to TRBJ1-2, with TRBD1 as a possible D gene (5 bases). The CDR3 extends over 12 amino acids. Germline CDR1 and CDR2: MDHEN and SYDVKM. V was clipped by 6 bases and J by 4 bases, with 9 bases between them. This CDR3 is CASSSTVYGYTF. Here the CDR3 DNA reads TGTGCCAGCAGCTCGACAGTCTATGGCTACACCTTC.

J is TRBJ2-2 and V is TRBV5-1; the match to TRBD2 covers 8 bases. Germline V gene data show CDR1 as SGHRS and CDR2 as YFSETQ. V gave up 3 bases and J gave up 4 bases; unmatched junction bases: 5. There are 15 residues in the CDR3. The CDR3 sequence: CASSSRGGPTGELFF. CDR3 DNA: TGCGCCAGCAGCTCCCGGGGGGGCCCCACCGGGGAGCTGTTTTTT.

The chain has TRBV3-1 (or the pseudogene TRBV3-2) and TRBJ2-3; maybe TRBD2 (6 bases). Germline CDR1 reads LGHDT; CDR2 reads YNNKEL (reference sequence). The V and J ends lost 2 bases and 2 bases respectively, with 29 bases between them. The CDR3 has 21 amino acids. The CDR3, as DNA: TGTGCCAGCAGCCAAAGGCGGTTTATTATGTCGGGGGACCGATACACAGATACGCAGTATTTT. The encoded protein is CASSQRRFIMSGDRYTDTQYF.

The gene calls are TRBV5-1 and TRBJ1-1; D not resolved. CDR3 length: 14 residues. V dropped 0 bases and J dropped 1 base, with 7 bases sitting between them. Germline V gene lookup returns CDR1 SGHRS and CDR2 YFSETQ. This CDR3 reads CASSLVSENTEAFF. The CDR3 bases are TGCGCCAGCAGCTTGGTCTCAGAGAACACTGAAGCTTTCTTT.

This clone was detected ten times or more. The chain employs TRBV2 and TRBJ1-3; a weak D match, TRBD1 (5 bases). V was cut by 2 bases and J by 4 bases, with 12 bases left in between. Germline values: CDR1 SNHLY, CDR2 FYNNEI. The CDR3 loop spans 15 amino acids. This CDR3 reads CASSESPGSGNTIYF. Here the CDR3 DNA reads TGTGCCAGCAGTGAAAGCCCAGGGTCCGGAAACACCATATATTTT.

The chain couples TRBV6-5 to TRBJ1-6; 7 bases align to TRBD1. CDR1 and CDR2 from the germline V gene are MNHEY and SVGAGI. The junction had 5 bases not matched to a gene; V was cut back by 6 bases and J by 6 bases. The CDR3 covers 14 residues. CDR3 residues: CASSGGQINSPLHF. In DNA form, the CDR3 reads TGTGCCAGCAGCGGGGGACAGATTAATTCACCCCTCCACTTT.

The gene calls are TRBV4-3 and TRBJ2-7; weak D call: TRBD1 (8 bases). CDR3 size: 16 residues. V lost 0 bases and J lost 3, with 15 bases in between. Per the germline V gene, CDR1 is LGHNA and CDR2 is YSLEER. This chain's CDR3 is CASSQEGGTGDYEQYF. The CDR3 nucleotides are TGCGCCAGCAGCCAAGAGGGAGGGACAGGAGACTACGAGCAGTACTTC.

This clone was seen once. This rearrangement joins TRBV5-1 to TRBJ2-3, with a possible D match to TRBD2 (6 bases). CDR1 and CDR2 (germline): SGHRS, YFSETQ. The CDR3 runs 15 residues. Trimming shortened V by 0 bases and J by 3 bases, and 11 bases separated the two germline ends. CDR3 sequence: CASSLEVGGTDTQYF. The CDR3 coding sequence is TGCGCCAGCAGCTTGGAAGTCGGGGGTACAGATACGCAGTATTTT. Full variable domain (remainder filled in from reference TRBV5-1 and TRBJ2-3): KAGVTQTPRYLIKTRGQQVTLSCSPISGHRSVSWYQQTPGQGLQFLFEYFSETQRNKGNFPGRFSGRQFSNSRSEMNVSTLELGDSALYLCASSLEVGGTDTQYFGPGTRLTVL.

The chain uses TRBV12-5 and TRBJ2-6; a possible D gene is TRBD1 (6 bases). CDR3 length equals 14 residues. The V end lost 1 base, the J end lost 13 bases, and 14 bases lay between the germline ends. Germline CDR1 reads LGHNT; CDR2 reads FRNRAP. The CDR3 is CASGLAQGMGVLTF. CDR3 bases: TGTGCTAGTGGTTTGGCCCAGGGGATGGGTGTCCTGACTTTC.

The chain links TRBV28 to TRBJ1-5; D is uncertain. The CDR3 loop spans 13 amino acids. Germline-derived CDR1 and CDR2 are MDHEN and SYDVKM. V lost 2 bases and J 3 bases, leaving 5 bases between the germline ends. The CDR3 is CASSLAVNQPQHF. DNA for the CDR3: TGTGCCAGCAGTTTAGCAGTCAATCAGCCCCAGCATTTT.

There are a few counts of this clone. J is TRBJ2-4 and V is TRBV19; TRBD1 matches 9 bases. Trimming at V came to 9 bases and at J to 6 bases, leaving 9 bases not matched to a gene. The CDR3 covers 14 residues. CDR1 and CDR2 from the germline V gene are LNHDA and SQIVND (reference sequence). The CDR3 bases are TGTGCCAGCAAGGACAGGGGCCGACCAAACATTCAGTACTTC. Translating gives CASKDRGRPNIQYF.

The J gene is TRBJ1-2, the V gene TRBV9; TRBD1 matches at 9 bases. Germline CDR1 reads SGDLS; CDR2 reads YYNGEE. The CDR3 totals 15 residues. The J segment lost 4 bases and the V segment lost 2 bases, leaving 6 bases of the junction unmatched. CDR3 DNA: TGTGCCAGCAGCGTGAACACAGGGGGCAGCTATGGCTACACCTTC. Protein product: CASSVNTGGSYGYTF. The full variable domain, in which reference TRBV9 and TRBJ1-2 provide the parts outside the CDR3, is DSGVTQTPKHLITATGQRVTLRCSPRSGDLSVYWYQQSLDQGLQFLIQYYNGEERAKGNILERFSAQQFPDLHSELNLSSLELGDSALYFCASSVNTGGSYGYTFGSGTRLTVV.

J is TRBJ1-2 and V is TRBV6-5, with 8 bases identical to TRBD1. V trimming: 10 bases; J trimming: 7 bases; junction bases outside the gene matches: 11. Germline CDR1 is MNHEY and CDR2 is SVGAGI. The CDR3 runs 13 residues. In DNA form, the CDR3 reads TGTGCCATCGGCAGGGGGACAGGCCGTGGCTACACCTTC. This codes for CAIGRGTGRGYTF.

This chain connects TRBV2 to TRBJ1-2; 7 nucleotides agree with TRBD1. Trimming at V came to 5 bases and at J to 0 bases, leaving 6 bases not matched to a gene. Germline CDR1 and CDR2: SNHLY and FYNNEI. The CDR3 is 15 amino acids. Here the CDR3 DNA reads TGTGCCAGCAGTTCCAACAGGGGTTCTAACTATGGCTACACCTTC. This codes for CASSSNRGSNYGYTF.

On this clone itself: This sample also contains other DNA sequences that code for the same CDR3. The rearrangement links TRBV29-1 to TRBJ1-1, with D perhaps matching TRBD1 (6 bases). This CDR3 has 13 amino acids. The germline V gene encodes CDR1 SQVTM and CDR2 ANQGSEA. With 5 bases removed from V and 0 bases from J, the gap between germline ends came to 10 bases. The CDR3 loop is CSVTGHLNTEAFF. CDR3 bases: TGCAGCGTTACGGGACATCTGAACACTGAAGCTTTCTTT. The complete variable domain, with remaining parts taken from reference TRBV29-1 and TRBJ1-1, reads SAVISQKPSRDICQRGTSLTIQCQVDSQVTMMFWYRQQPGQSLTLIATANQGSEATYESGFVIDKFPISRPNLTFSTLTVSNMSPEDSSIYLCSVTGHLNTEAFFGQGTRLTVV.

This chain uses TRBV27 with TRBJ1-3, with D possibly being TRBD1 (5 bases). Germline CDR1 MNHEY, CDR2 SMNVEV (reference sequence). The CDR3 consists of 14 residues. V was shortened by 6 bases and J by 1 base, with 10 bases between the two germline ends. The CDR3 is CASRPGISGNTIYF. The CDR3 DNA sequence: TGTGCCAGCAGACCAGGGATTTCTGGAAACACCATATATTTT.

This clone was counted a few times. This chain connects TRBV27 to TRBJ1-5, with 8 bases that match TRBD1. CDR1 MNHEY and CDR2 SMNVEV come from the germline V gene (reference sequence). V was pared by 5 bases and J by 6 bases, with 9 bases of the junction left unmatched. There are 15 residues in the CDR3. CDR3 sequence: CASSLTRGLGQPQHF. CDR3 sequence (DNA): TGTGCCAGCAGTCTTACCAGGGGGCTCGGTCAGCCCCAGCATTTT.

This clone was seen just once. The chain carries TRBV24-1 and TRBJ1-5; 11 nucleotides line up with TRBD1. V was pared by 7 bases and J by 6 bases, with 7 bases of the junction left unmatched. Germline V gene sequence: CDR1 KGHDR, CDR2 SFDVKD. The CDR3 contains 15 residues. The CDR3 bases are TGTGCCACCAGCCCGGGACAGGGGGTGAGTCAGCCCCAGCATTTT. Translated: CATSPGQGVSQPQHF.